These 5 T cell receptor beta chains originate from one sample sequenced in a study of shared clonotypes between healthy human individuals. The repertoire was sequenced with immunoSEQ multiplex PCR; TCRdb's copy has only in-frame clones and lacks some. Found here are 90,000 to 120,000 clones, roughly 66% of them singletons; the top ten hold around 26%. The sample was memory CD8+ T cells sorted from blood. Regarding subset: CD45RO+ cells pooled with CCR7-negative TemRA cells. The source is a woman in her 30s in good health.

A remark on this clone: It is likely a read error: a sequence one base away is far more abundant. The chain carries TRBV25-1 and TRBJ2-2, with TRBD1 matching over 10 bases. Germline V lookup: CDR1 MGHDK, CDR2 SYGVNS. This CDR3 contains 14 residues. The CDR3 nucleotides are TGTACCAGCCAGACAGGGGGCGACACCGGGGAGCTGTTTTTT. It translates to CTSQTGGDTGELFF.

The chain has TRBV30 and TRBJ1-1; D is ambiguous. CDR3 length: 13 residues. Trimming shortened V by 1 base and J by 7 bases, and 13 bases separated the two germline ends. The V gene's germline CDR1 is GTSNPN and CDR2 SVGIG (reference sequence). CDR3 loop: CAWSGSEMGEAFF. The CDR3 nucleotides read TGTGCCTGGAGTGGGTCGGAGATGGGTGAAGCTTTCTTT.

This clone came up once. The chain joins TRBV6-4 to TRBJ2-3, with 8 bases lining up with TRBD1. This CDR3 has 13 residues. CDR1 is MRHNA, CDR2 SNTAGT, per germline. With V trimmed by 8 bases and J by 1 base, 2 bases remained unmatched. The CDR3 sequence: CASRGQGTDTQYF. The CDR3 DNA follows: TGTGCCAGCCGGGGACAGGGCACAGATACGCAGTATTTT.

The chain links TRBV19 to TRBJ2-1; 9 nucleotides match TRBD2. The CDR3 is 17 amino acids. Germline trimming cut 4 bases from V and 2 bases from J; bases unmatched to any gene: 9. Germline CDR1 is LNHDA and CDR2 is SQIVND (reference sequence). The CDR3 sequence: CASSTLGSGGPYNEQFF. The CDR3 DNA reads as TGTGCCAGTAGTACACTGGGTAGCGGGGGACCCTACAATGAGCAGTTCTTC.

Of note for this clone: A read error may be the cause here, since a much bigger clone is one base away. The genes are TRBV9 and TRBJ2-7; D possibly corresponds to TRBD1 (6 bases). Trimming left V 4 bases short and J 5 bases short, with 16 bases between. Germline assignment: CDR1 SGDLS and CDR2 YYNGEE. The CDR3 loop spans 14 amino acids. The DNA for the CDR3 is TGTGCCAGCAGCCCCCCTGACAGGTCCCACGAGCAGTACTTC. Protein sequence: CASSPPDRSHEQYF.